The 11 T cell receptor beta chains below come from one sample, sequenced in a study of T cell repertoires in cytomegalovirus infection. TCRdb re-derived calls from the reads in MiXCR, one entry per CDR3 protein. The table lists about 150,000 distinct CDR3 sequences, about 25% of them singletons. What was sequenced was PBMCs. All receptors derive from a human donor in good health (CMV status not recorded). Some clones in this sample may be carry-over from other donors' samples.

Many counts were recorded for this clonotype. The gene calls are TRBV7-8 and TRBJ1-1; 9 bases align to TRBD1. The CDR3 totals 15 residues. CDR1 and CDR2 from the germline V gene are SGHVS and FQNEAQ. J lost 4 bases, V lost 5 bases, and 8 bases had no gene match. This chain's CDR3 is CASSARDRVGTEAFF. CDR3 in DNA: TGTGCCAGCAGCGCCCGGGACAGGGTAGGCACTGAAGCTTTCTTT.

This clonotype was seen more than once but under ten times. The gene calls are TRBV11-2 and TRBJ1-1, with 8 bases aligning to TRBD1. This CDR3 contains 14 residues. The germline V gene encodes CDR1 SGHAT and CDR2 FQNNGV. V shed 5 bases, J shed 4 bases, and the junction held 6 bases outside the gene matches. The CDR3 region is CASSGRGPGTEAFF. CDR3 nucleotide sequence: TGTGCCAGCAGCGGCAGGGGGCCTGGCACTGAAGCTTTCTTT.

This sequence joins TRBV20-1 and TRBJ2-3, with TRBD2 matching over 10 bases. After removal of 7 bases from V and 1 base from J, the junction contained 11 bases not matched to a gene. The CDR3 covers 16 residues. Germline lookup yields CDR1 DFQATT and CDR2 SNEGSKA (reference sequence). CDR3 region: CSVTVAGTSGTDTQYF. In DNA form, the CDR3 reads TGCAGTGTTACCGTAGCCGGGACTAGCGGCACAGATACGCAGTATTTT.

The gene calls are TRBV19 and TRBJ2-2; no firm D call. This CDR3 is built from 14 residues. Trimming shortened V by 0 bases and J by 0 bases, and 2 bases separated the two germline ends. CDR1 LNHDA and CDR2 SQIVND come from the germline V gene (reference sequence). In nucleotides, the CDR3 is TGTGCCAGTAGTATAGAGGCGAACACCGGGGAGCTGTTTTTT. It is translated as CASSIEANTGELFF.

At least ten counts were recorded for this clonotype. This rearrangement joins TRBV7-9 to TRBJ1-2; D remains unclear. Deletions cut 5 bases from V and 0 bases from J, with 7 bases between. Germline CDR1 SEHNR, CDR2 FQNEAQ (reference sequence). This CDR3 has 13 amino acids. CDR3 in amino acids: CASSKDANYGYTF. As DNA, the CDR3 is TGTGCCAGCAGCAAAGACGCTAACTATGGCTACACCTTC.

V is TRBV19 and J is TRBJ1-1, with unresolved D. The CDR3 loop spans 14 amino acids. Germline V lookup: CDR1 LNHDA, CDR2 SQIVND (reference sequence). Trimming removed 1 base from V and 1 base from J, with 7 bases in between. Here the CDR3 DNA reads TGTGCCAGTAGTATAGCGACCCCGAACACTGAAGCTTTCTTT. Residues: CASSIATPNTEAFF.

The chain recombines TRBV28 with TRBJ1-5; no clear D. Germline CDR1 MDHEN, CDR2 SYDVKM. This CDR3 region has 14 residues. V lost 8 bases to trimming and J lost 0 bases, with 11 bases between them. The CDR3 DNA is TGTGCCAGCCGCCCCGGGAATAGCAATCAGCCCCAGCATTTT. Protein sequence: CASRPGNSNQPQHF.

This clonotype has a handful of counts. The J gene is TRBJ2-7, the V gene TRBV7-2; possible D gene TRBD1, 6 bases. The CDR3 is 13 residues long. Looked up from germline, CDR1 is SGHTA and CDR2 is FQGNSA. Between the trimmed V and J ends, which lost 5 bases and 5 bases, there was a span of 13 bases. CDR3 DNA: TGTGCCAGCAGCGTACAGGGTGGGGACGAGCAGTACTTC. Residues: CASSVQGGDEQYF.

The J gene is TRBJ1-1, the V gene TRBV7-8; D is undetermined. Between the trimmed V and J ends, which lost 6 bases and 2 bases, there was a span of 22 bases. Germline values: CDR1 SGHVS, CDR2 FQNEAQ. The length of the CDR3 is 17 residues. The CDR3 is CASSLLVPRRGNTEAFF. The CDR3 DNA reads TGTGCCAGCAGTTTATTAGTCCCCAGGCGGGGTAACACTGAAGCTTTCTTT.

This clonotype was counted ten times or more. The chain couples TRBV7-2 to TRBJ1-5; no clear D. CDR3 length: 15 residues. The germline gives CDR1 SGHTA, CDR2 FQGNSA. Trimming removed 2 bases from V and 0 bases from J, with 8 bases in between. The DNA of the CDR3 is TGTGCCAGCAGCTTACAAGGTTATAGCAATCAGCCCCAGCATTTT. This codes for CASSLQGYSNQPQHF.

The V gene is TRBV20-1, the J gene TRBJ2-1; 10 positions match TRBD1. The CDR3 is made up of 14 amino acids. Looked up from germline, CDR1 is DFQATT and CDR2 is SNEGSKA (reference sequence). As DNA, the CDR3 is TGCAGCGCCGGCGGACAGGGGGCCTACAATGAGCAGTTCTTC. The encoded protein is CSAGGQGAYNEQFF.